This T cell receptor (beta chain) emerged from a study of blood T cell repertoires in COVID-19. Study information: PBMCs, B-cell-depleted T cells, or T cells were the source of the cDNA or gDNA that made up the material.

TCRdb's table, derived via immunoSEQ multiplex PCR, lists solely in-frame clones and lacks some. This table holds over 130,000 clones, approximately 86% found once. The sequencing input was peripheral blood. This TCR derives from a human donor in a cohort sampled during active COVID-19.

For the CDR3, the DNA is TGTGCCAGCAATCCCCTGGCGGGAGCTTACAATGAGCAGTTCTTC. Its protein product is CASNPLAGAYNEQFF. This sequence joins TRBV2 and TRBJ2-1, with TRBD2 identical over 7 bases. Germline CDR1 and CDR2: SNHLY and FYNNEI. The CDR3 has 15 residues. Trimming at V came to 7 bases and at J to 4 bases, leaving 10 bases not matched to a gene.